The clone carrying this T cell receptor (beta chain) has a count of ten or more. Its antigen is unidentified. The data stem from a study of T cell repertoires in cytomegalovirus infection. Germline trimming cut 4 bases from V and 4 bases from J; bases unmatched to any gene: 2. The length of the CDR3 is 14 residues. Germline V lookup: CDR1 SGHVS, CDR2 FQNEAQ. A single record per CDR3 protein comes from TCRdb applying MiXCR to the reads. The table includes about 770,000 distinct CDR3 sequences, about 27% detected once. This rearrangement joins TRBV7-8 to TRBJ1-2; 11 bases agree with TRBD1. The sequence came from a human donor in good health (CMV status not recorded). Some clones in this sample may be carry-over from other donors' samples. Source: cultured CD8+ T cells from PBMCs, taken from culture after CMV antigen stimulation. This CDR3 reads CASSWGQGGYGYTF. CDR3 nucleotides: TGTGCCAGCAGCTGGGGACAGGGGGGCTATGGCTACACCTTC.